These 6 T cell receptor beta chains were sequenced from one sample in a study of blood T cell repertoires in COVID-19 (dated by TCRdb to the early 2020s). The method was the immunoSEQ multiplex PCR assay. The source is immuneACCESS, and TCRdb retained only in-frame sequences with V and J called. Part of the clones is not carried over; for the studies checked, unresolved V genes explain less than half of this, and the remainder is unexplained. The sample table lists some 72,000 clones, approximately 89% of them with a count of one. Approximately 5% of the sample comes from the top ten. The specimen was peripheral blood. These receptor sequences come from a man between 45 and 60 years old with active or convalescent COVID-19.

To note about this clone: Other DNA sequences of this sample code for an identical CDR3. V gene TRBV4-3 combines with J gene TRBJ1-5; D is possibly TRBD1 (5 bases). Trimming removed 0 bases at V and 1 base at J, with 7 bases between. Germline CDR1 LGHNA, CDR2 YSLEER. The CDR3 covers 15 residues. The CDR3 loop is CASSQDQGSNQPQHF. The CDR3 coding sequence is TGCGCCAGCAGCCAAGATCAGGGAAGCAATCAGCCCCAGCATTTT.

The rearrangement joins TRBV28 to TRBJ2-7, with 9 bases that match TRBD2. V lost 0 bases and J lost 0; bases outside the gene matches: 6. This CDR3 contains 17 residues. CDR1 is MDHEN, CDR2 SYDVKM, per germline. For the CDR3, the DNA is TGTGCCAGCAGTTTATGGGGAGCGGGGGGAAGCTCCTACGAGCAGTACTTC. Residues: CASSLWGAGGSSYEQYF.

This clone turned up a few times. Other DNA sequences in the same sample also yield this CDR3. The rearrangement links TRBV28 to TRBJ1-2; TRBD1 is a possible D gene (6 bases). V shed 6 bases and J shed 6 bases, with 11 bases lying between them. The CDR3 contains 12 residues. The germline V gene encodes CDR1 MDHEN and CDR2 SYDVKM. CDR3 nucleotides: TGTGCCAGCAGCCTCACAGGGAATGGCTACACCTTC. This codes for CASSLTGNGYTF.

The CDR3 sequence: CASSLEGVWGYTF. CDR3 coding DNA: TGTGCCAGCAGCTTAGAAGGAGTGTGGGGCTACACCTTC. The chain joins TRBV5-4 to TRBJ1-2; D unresolved. The germline CDR1 and CDR2 sequences are SGHNT and YYREEE (reference sequence). Trimming shortened V by 2 bases and J by 8 bases, and 13 bases separated the two germline ends. The CDR3 is 13 residues long.

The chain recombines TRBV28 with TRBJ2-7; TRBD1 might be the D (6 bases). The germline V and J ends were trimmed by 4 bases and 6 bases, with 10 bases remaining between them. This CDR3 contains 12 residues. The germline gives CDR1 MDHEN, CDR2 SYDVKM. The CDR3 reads CASSSGQPEQYF. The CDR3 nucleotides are TGTGCCAGCAGTTCGGGACAACCCGAGCAGTACTTC.

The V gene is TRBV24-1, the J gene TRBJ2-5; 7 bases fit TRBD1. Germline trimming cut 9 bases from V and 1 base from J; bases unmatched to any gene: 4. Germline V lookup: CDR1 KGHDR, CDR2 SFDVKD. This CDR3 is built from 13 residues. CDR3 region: CATGQGVQETQYF. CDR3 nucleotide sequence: TGTGCCACCGGGCAGGGGGTCCAAGAGACCCAGTACTTC.